The clone carrying this T cell receptor beta chain was observed many times. The antigen is unknown. Sequenced by immunoSEQ multiplex PCR; TCRdb stores in-frame clones only, minus some. Seen here are 130,000 or so clones, about 85% observed once, and the top ten hold roughly 3.5%. These data originate in a study of cytotoxic CD8 clonotypes in ibrutinib-treated CLL. Findings and caveats of the study: Under treatment, the uncommon public clonotypes either contracted or remained stable.

The starting material was PBMCs, obtained after 24 months of ibrutinib treatment. This TCR was sampled from a human donor with chronic lymphocytic leukemia.

CDR3 nucleotides: TGTGCCATCAGTGAGTCGACATCCTGGAATGATTACACCTTC. Translating gives CAISESTSWNDYTF. The V and J genes are TRBV10-3 and TRBJ1-2, with unresolved D. This CDR3 spans 14 amino acids. CDR1 is ENHRY, CDR2 SYGVKD, per germline. V was shortened by 0 bases and J by 11 bases, with 16 bases between the two germline ends.